The present TCR beta chain was sequenced within a study of OX40 agonist ivuxolimab in advanced cancers. Assay used: immunoSEQ multiplex PCR; TCRdb lists only in-frame clones, some missing. This sample has 65,000 to 80,000 clones, with over 75% found just once. This TCR derives from an adult with an advanced solid tumor such as melanoma, head and neck, liver or kidney cancer. Specimen: CD4+ or CD8+ T cells sorted from blood, collected in a trial of the OX40 agonist ivuxolimab.

The CDR3 loop is CASSTLRRENSPLHF. DNA of the CDR3: TGTGCCAGTAGTACCCTGAGGAGGGAGAATTCACCCCTCCACTTT. The chain combines TRBV19 with TRBJ1-6; no clear D. The CDR3 runs 15 residues. Germline assignment: CDR1 LNHDA and CDR2 SQIVND (reference sequence). V shed 4 bases and J shed 7 bases, with 14 bases lying between them. The entire variable domain, with the rest obtained from reference TRBV19 and TRBJ1-6, is as follows: DGGITQSPKYLFRKEGQNVTLSCEQNLNHDAMYWYRQDPGQGLRLIYYSQIVNDFQKGDIAEGYSVSREKKESFPLTVTSAQKNPTAFYLCASSTLRRENSPLHFGNGTRLTVT.